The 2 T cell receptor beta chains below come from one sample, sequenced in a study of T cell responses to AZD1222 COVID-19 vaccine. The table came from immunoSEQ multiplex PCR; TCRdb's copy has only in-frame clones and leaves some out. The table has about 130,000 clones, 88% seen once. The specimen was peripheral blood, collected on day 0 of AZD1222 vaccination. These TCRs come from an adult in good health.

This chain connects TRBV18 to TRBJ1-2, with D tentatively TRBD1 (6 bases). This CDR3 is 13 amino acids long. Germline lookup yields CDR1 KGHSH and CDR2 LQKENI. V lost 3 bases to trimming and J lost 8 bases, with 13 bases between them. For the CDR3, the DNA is TGTGCCAGCTCACCGGGCGCAGGGGACGGCTACACCTTC. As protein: CASSPGAGDGYTF.

CDR3 in DNA: TGTGCCATCAGTGAGTCTATGGGAGACAGGGAAAGGTCACCCCTCCACTTT. Amino acid sequence: CAISESMGDRERSPLHF. This sequence joins TRBV10-3 and TRBJ1-6; 7 bases match TRBD1. The CDR3 loop spans 17 amino acids. After removal of 0 bases from V and 10 bases from J, the junction contained 12 bases not matched to a gene. The germline V gene encodes CDR1 ENHRY and CDR2 SYGVKD.